This TCR beta chain was sequenced in a study of blood T cells in healthy people across ages. The study's findings and limits: In long-lived donors, naive CD4+ cell counts and diversity exceeded those of aged donors.

The sample providers were healthy Caucasian people from Russia, aged about 6 to 90. Per sample, extraction of total RNA gave at least 5.5 micrograms in every case. This clonotype was counted at least ten times. Its specificity is unknown. Next came a second PCR, run for roughly 6 to 11 cycles, which used a sample-barcoded 5' primer along with a J-beta primer mix. TCRdb fed the 5' RACE reads into MiXCR, producing one record per CDR3 protein. The table shows hundreds of thousands of distinct CDR3 sequences, with roughly 53% occurring only once. The CDR3 covers 16 residues. Trimming took 4 bases from V and 0 from J; bases not matched to a gene: 6. In germline, CDR1 is MNHEY, CDR2 SMNVEV (reference sequence).

The chain couples TRBV27 to TRBJ2-3; TRBD1 matches at 8 bases. The sequence was obtained from a man between 60 and 75 years old in good health. The sequencing input was blood. For the CDR3, the DNA is TGTGCCAGCAGTTCGACAGGGGTCACTAGCACAGATACGCAGTATTTT. Translated, it gives CASSSTGVTSTDTQYF.